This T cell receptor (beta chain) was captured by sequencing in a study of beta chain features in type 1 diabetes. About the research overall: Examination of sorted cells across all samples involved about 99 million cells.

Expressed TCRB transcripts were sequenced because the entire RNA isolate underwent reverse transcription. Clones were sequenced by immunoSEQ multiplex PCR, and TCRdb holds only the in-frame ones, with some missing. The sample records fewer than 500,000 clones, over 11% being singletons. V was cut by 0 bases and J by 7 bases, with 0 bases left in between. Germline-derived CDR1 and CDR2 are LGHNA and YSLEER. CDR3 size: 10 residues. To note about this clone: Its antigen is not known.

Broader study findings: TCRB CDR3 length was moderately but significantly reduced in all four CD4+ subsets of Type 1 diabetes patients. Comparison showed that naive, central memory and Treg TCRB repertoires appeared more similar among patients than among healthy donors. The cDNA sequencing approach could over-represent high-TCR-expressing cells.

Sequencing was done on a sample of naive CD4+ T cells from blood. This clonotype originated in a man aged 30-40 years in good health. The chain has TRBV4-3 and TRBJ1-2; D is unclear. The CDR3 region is CASSQDGYTF. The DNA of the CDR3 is TGCGCCAGCAGCCAAGATGGCTACACCTTC.